The clone carrying this T cell receptor (beta chain) was picked up one time. As handled by the study authors: Scientists estimated how many nucleated cells there were by amplifying reference gene primers. Using immunoSEQ multiplex PCR, the repertoire was profiled, and TCRdb retains in-frame clones only, with some absent. That table furnishes V, J and clone size, whereas the DNA furnished D and trimming. The sample has more than 85,000 clones, over 75% seen once. V shed 3 bases and J 6 bases; nucleotides not matched to a gene: 9. CDR1 is DFQATT, CDR2 SNEGSKA, per germline (reference sequence). This CDR3 contains 14 residues. The sample is drawn from a study of blood T cell repertoires in COVID-19. The wider study: Some COVID-19 samples were acute and others convalescent; all came from the United States, Italy and Spain.

This rearrangement joins TRBV20-1 to TRBJ2-7, with TRBD1 matching 9 bases. Sequencing used peripheral blood. The receptor's source is a woman older than 75 with active or convalescent COVID-19. The CDR3 sequence is CSASNRGRAGEQYF. The DNA for the CDR3 is TGCAGTGCTAGTAACAGGGGGCGGGCGGGCGAGCAGTACTTC.